What follows are 3 T cell receptor beta chains derived from one specimen sequenced in a study of shared clonotypes between healthy human individuals. Assay: immunoSEQ multiplex PCR; the TCRdb copy retains only in-frame clones and omits some. The table records about 490,000 clones, approximately 84% of them present only once. Sequencing was performed on PBMCs. These receptors all come from a woman in her 40s in good health. Some clones in this sample may be carry-over from other donors' samples.

This chain joins TRBV9 and TRBJ2-2; no clear D. CDR3 length: 13 amino acids. The germline V gene encodes CDR1 SGDLS and CDR2 YYNGEE. The V and J ends lost 4 bases and 5 bases respectively, with 9 bases between them. The CDR3 region is CASSLEWTGELFF. CDR3 sequence (DNA): TGTGCCAGCAGCCTCGAGTGGACCGGGGAGCTGTTTTTT.

The genes are TRBV10-3 and TRBJ1-1, with D uncertain. Trimming took off 3 bases at V and 3 bases at J, with 11 bases between the two ends. CDR1 and CDR2 from the germline V gene are ENHRY and SYGVKD. The CDR3 consists of 14 residues. CDR3 coding DNA: TGTGCCATCAGTGATTCCTCCTTGGACACTGAAGCTTTCTTT. It translates to CAISDSSLDTEAFF.

The J gene is TRBJ2-5, the V gene TRBV7-7, with D maybe TRBD2 (5 bases). The CDR3 totals 15 residues. Germline CDR1 and CDR2: SSHAT and FNYEAQ (reference sequence). V lost 5 bases to trimming and J lost 5 bases, with 18 bases between them. The DNA for the CDR3 is TGTGCCAGCAGCCTGAGGACGGGGTCGGGGGAGACCCAGTACTTC. Protein product: CASSLRTGSGETQYF.